The 13 T cell receptor beta chains below all came from one sample that was sequenced in a study of blood T cell repertoires in COVID-19. TCRdb's copy holds only in-frame clones and misses some; the assay was immunoSEQ multiplex PCR. Of about 200,000 clones listed, around 82% were seen once; the top ten hold approximately 6%. Material: peripheral blood. Receptor source: a woman in her 70s with acute or convalescent COVID-19.

In DNA form, the CDR3 reads TGTGCCAGCTCACCTGTTAGGGTAAGGGGCGGCGCTGAAGCTTTCTTT. Translated: CASSPVRVRGGAEAFF. V and J are TRBV18 and TRBJ1-1, with a possible D match to TRBD1 (5 bases). Germline CDR1 reads KGHSH; CDR2 reads LQKENI. Deletions cut 3 bases from V and 6 bases from J, with 20 bases between. CDR3 length: 16 residues.

The V and J genes are TRBV2 and TRBJ1-4; unclear D gene. Trimming cost V 7 bases and J 0 bases, with 9 bases left between them. CDR3 length: 14 amino acids. The germline V gene has CDR1 SNHLY and CDR2 FYNNEI. CDR3 nucleotides: TGTGCCAGCACCCCCCCCGCAACTAATGAAAAACTGTTTTTT. This gives the protein CASTPPATNEKLFF.

V gene TRBV30 combines with J gene TRBJ1-2, with a weak D call TRBD1 (6 bases). The CDR3 is 13 residues long. Germline V lookup: CDR1 GTSNPN, CDR2 SVGIG (reference sequence). V shed 4 bases and J shed 4 bases, with 13 bases lying between them. CDR3: CAWTPQDSYGYTF. The DNA for the CDR3 is TGTGCCTGGACCCCTCAGGACAGCTATGGCTACACCTTC.

This rearrangement joins TRBV9 to TRBJ2-7, with a possible D match to TRBD1 (6 bases). The CDR3 runs to 14 residues. The germline CDR1 and CDR2 sequences are SGDLS and YYNGEE. Deletions cut 2 bases from V and 1 base from J, with 10 bases between. This CDR3 is CASSVTTGSYEQYF. The CDR3 DNA is TGTGCCAGCAGCGTCACGACAGGTTCCTACGAGCAGTACTTC.

The rearrangement links TRBV7-6 to TRBJ1-2; TRBD1 agrees at 11 bases. Germline V CDR1 and CDR2: SGHVS, FNYEAQ. V lost 4 bases and J lost 8; bases outside the gene matches: 18. The CDR3 length is 18 residues. Here the CDR3 reads CASSSTPSSGTGGGGYTF. For the CDR3, the DNA is TGTGCCAGCAGCTCTACCCCCTCGTCCGGGACAGGGGGGGGAGGCTACACCTTC. The complete variable domain, with remaining parts taken from reference TRBV7-6 and TRBJ1-2, reads GAGVSQSPRYKVTKRGQDVALRCDPISGHVSLYWYRQALGQGPEFLTYFNYEAQQDKSGLPNDRFSAERPEGSISTLTIQRTEQRDSAMYRCASSSTPSSGTGGGGYTFGSGTRLTVV.

V gene TRBV2 combines with J gene TRBJ2-2, with TRBD2 as a possible D gene (6 bases). CDR1 is SNHLY and CDR2 is FYNNEI in the germline V gene. CDR3 size: 13 residues. V gave up 6 bases and J gave up 6 bases, with 11 bases separating them. The CDR3 sequence is CASRPSGAGELFF. CDR3 sequence (DNA): TGTGCCAGCAGGCCTTCGGGGGCCGGGGAGCTGTTTTTT.

The chain carries TRBV3-1 (or the pseudogene TRBV3-2) and TRBJ2-1; 12 bases fit TRBD1. The CDR3 has 21 residues. The V segment lost 1 base and the J segment 3 bases; nucleotides outside the gene matches: 16. The germline V gene encodes CDR1 LGHDT and CDR2 YNNKEL (reference sequence). The CDR3 coding sequence is TGTGCCAGCAGCCAAGTTCCGGGACAGGGGGCCCTAGGGCCCTACTACAATGAGCAGTTCTTC. This codes for CASSQVPGQGALGPYYNEQFF.

V usage is TRBV2 and J usage is TRBJ1-4; 7 nucleotides align to TRBD1. V dropped 7 bases and J dropped 8; count of bases not matched to a gene: 10. Germline V gene lookup returns CDR1 SNHLY and CDR2 FYNNEI. The CDR3 has 14 amino acids. The CDR3 protein is CASTLEGQSEKLFF. The CDR3 DNA reads as TGTGCCAGCACCCTAGAGGGACAGTCAGAAAAACTGTTTTTT.

This clone showed up just once. The chain employs TRBV24-1 and TRBJ2-1; TRBD2 matches at 11 bases. Looked up from germline, CDR1 is KGHDR and CDR2 is SFDVKD. V dropped 1 base and J dropped 3; count of bases not matched to a gene: 7. The CDR3 extends over 18 amino acids. For the CDR3, the DNA is TGTGCCACCAGTGATTTCGCCCCGACTAGCGGGGACTACAATGAGCAGTTCTTC. It codes for CATSDFAPTSGDYNEQFF.

The V call is TRBV7-3, the J call TRBJ2-3; 15 bases map to TRBD2. The CDR3 is 20 amino acids. CDR1 and CDR2 from the germline V gene are SGHTA and FQGTGA. V lost 3 bases to trimming and J lost 1 base; unmatched junction nucleotides: 11. The CDR3 nucleotides read TGTGCCAGCAGCTTCGATCCCGGACTAGCGGGAGGGCCGGGCACAGATACGCAGTATTTT. Its translation is CASSFDPGLAGGPGTDTQYF.

The sample holds one count of this clone. J is TRBJ1-4 and V is TRBV2; a possible D gene is TRBD1 (6 bases). Trimming pared 6 bases from V and 7 bases from J, leaving 21 bases between. From germline, CDR1 is SNHLY and CDR2 FYNNEI. This CDR3 comprises 16 residues. CDR3 sequence reads: CASSDVGALGGEKLFF. The DNA of the CDR3 is TGTGCCAGCAGCGACGTGGGGGCCCTAGGAGGTGAAAAACTGTTTTTT.

This clone was seen more than once but under ten times. V is TRBV7-2 and J is TRBJ1-5; TRBD1 is a possible D gene (5 bases). CDR1 SGHTA and CDR2 FQGNSA come from the germline V gene. Trimming took 3 bases from V and 7 from J, leaving 13 bases between them. This CDR3 has 14 residues. DNA of the CDR3: TGTGCCAGCAGCTTTTCAGGAGGGACCCAGCCCCAGCATTTT. It is translated as CASSFSGGTQPQHF.

The rearrangement joins TRBV25-1 to TRBJ1-4, with D tentatively TRBD1 (6 bases). CDR1 is MGHDK, CDR2 SYGVNS, per germline. V was trimmed by 4 bases and J by 8 bases, leaving 11 bases between them. There are 13 residues in the CDR3. CDR3 in amino acids: CASSGAGEEKLFF. The CDR3 DNA sequence: TGTGCCAGCAGTGGGGCAGGGGAAGAAAAACTGTTTTTT.